This T cell receptor beta chain was captured by sequencing in a study of CD8 T cells in Susac syndrome (dated by TCRdb to between 2018 and 2021). At the level of the whole study: Whether CD8+ T cell activation and differentiation in Susac syndrome was antigen driven was tested using repertoire sequencing. Clonality of the CD8+ T cell repertoire was compared between more than 10 healthy donors, about 14 Susac syndrome patients and around 15 multiple sclerosis patients.

RNA was extracted using the RNeasy kit, and about 0.45 to 1 microgram was reverse transcribed with random hexamers. The immunoSEQ multiplex PCR assay, covering 54 Vbeta and 13 Jbeta segments, was used to amplify TCR beta CDR3 regions. To correct PCR amplification bias, a synthetic template baseline was used for both primer optimization and computational correction. The authors processed their data as follows. Reads were annotated to V, D and J genes according to IMGT and were analyzed with immunoSEQ Analyzer, with only productive sequences retained. Clonality was calculated as one minus the Shannon entropy normalized by log2 of the number of productive unique sequences. For each patient and control, public and private clones were evaluated within the 100 most prevalent clones. Susac-specific clones were defined as absent from healthy and MS cohorts, roughly 1,100 published viral clones and other ImmuneACCESS disease sequences. Using fastp at Q25 and MiXCR, TCRdb reprocessed the public reads and kept productive beta chains. Each entry is one CDR3 protein sequence, shown with its most common DNA and genes. In this record, the V and J calls reflect TCRdb's handling and not the investigators' own analysis. Across this sample there are 70,000 or so distinct CDR3 sequences, with 85% to 95% seen only once. The biggest ten clones account for roughly 0.39% of the sample.

A note on this clonotype: The clone's antigen remains unknown. The record has no base qualities; no much larger clone is one base away.

Peripheral blood CD8+ and CD4+ T cells from healthy donors, Susac syndrome patients and multiple sclerosis patients were profiled by high-throughput TCR beta sequencing. Treatment-naive patients with stable or active relapsing-remitting disease fulfilling revised McDonald criteria were used as multiple sclerosis controls. Bulk CD8+ and CD4+ T cells were purified magnetically by negative isolation, whereas CD8+ TEMRA cells were enriched by FACS. Blood was collected in EDTA tubes and processed within 24 hours, with PBMCs isolated through density gradient centrifugation. PBMCs intended for TCR sequencing were frozen in liquid nitrogen and were later thawed in a 37 degrees C water bath. The sorted or isolated CD4+, CD8+ and CD8+ TEMRA cells had a purity of 90% or higher. The paper as a whole reports these results and caveats: The TCR sequencing and HLA analysis was acknowledged to have included a relatively small number of individuals.

Looking up the germline V gene yields CDR1 SNHLY and CDR2 FYNNEI. The junction carries 11 bases between V and J, which are trimmed by 1 base and 2 bases respectively. Inclusive of the bounding cysteine and phenylalanine, the CDR3 is 15 residues long. Just the 45-base CDR3 DNA is kept, in frame starting at base 1. This receptor was taken from a human donor with multiple sclerosis. The sample consisted of CD8+ T cells from PBMCs. The rearranged segments are TRBV2 and TRBJ1-2, with TRBD1 tentatively as D gene (5 bases match). The CDR3 amino acid sequence is: CASSEDLGENYGYTF. The base sequence is TGTGCCAGCAGTGAAGATTTGGGGGAGAACTATGGCTACACCTTC.